This TCR beta chain was recorded in a study of low-dose radiotherapy and immunotherapy resistance in tumors. Whole-study context: Oral administration of aspirin 300 mg daily occurred for four cycles, commencing at cycle 1 day 1.

The CDR3 runs to 15 residues. Time point specified: before trial treatment. It was nivolumab, ipilimumab, aspirin, low-dose cyclophosphamide and low-dose radiotherapy that donors received. Patients with advanced, tumor-infiltrating lymphocyte-negative solid tumors were eligible. Both TCRalpha and TCRbeta chains were reverse transcribed with V-gene-specific primers. The authors ran about 21 PCR cycles to amplify TCRs with a constant-region primer and V-primer adapter. MiXCR, run by TCRdb on the reads, gives a single entry per CDR3 protein. The sample has around 80,000 distinct CDR3 sequences, approximately 17% seen once. This clonotype appeared once. Only one base separates this from a far larger clonotype, so it likely reflects a read error.

The sequence was obtained from a male donor with prostate cancer. Sequenced material: PBMCs, taken before treatment. This rearrangement joins TRBV5-3 to TRBJ2-3; 9 bases are shared with TRBD2. TRBV5-3 is marked as an open reading frame, function uncertain. The CDR3 sequence: CASSLWVAGEDTQYF. The CDR3, as DNA: TGTGCCAGCAGCTTGTGGGTAGCGGGGGAAGATACGCAGTATTTT.